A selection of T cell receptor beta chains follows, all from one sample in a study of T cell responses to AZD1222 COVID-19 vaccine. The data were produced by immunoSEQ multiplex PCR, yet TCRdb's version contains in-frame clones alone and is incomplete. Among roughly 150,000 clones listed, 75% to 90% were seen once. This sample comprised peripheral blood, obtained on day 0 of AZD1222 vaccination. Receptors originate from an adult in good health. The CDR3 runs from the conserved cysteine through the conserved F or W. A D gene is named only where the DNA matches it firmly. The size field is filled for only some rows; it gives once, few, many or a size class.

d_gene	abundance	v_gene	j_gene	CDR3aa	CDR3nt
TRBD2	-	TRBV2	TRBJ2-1	CASSKGLNNEQFF	TGTGCCAGCAGCAAGGGACTAAACAATGAGCAGTTCTTC
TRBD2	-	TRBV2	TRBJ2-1	CASSDLGLAKFF	TGTGCCAGCAGCGACCTCGGACTAGCAAAGTTCTTC
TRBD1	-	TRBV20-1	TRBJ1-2	CSASVRTGAHGYTF	TGCAGTGCTAGTGTTAGGACAGGGGCGCATGGCTACACCTTC
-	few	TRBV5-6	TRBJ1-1	CASRPGRRVGTEAFF	TGTGCCAGCAGGCCGGGACGTCGTGTCGGCACTGAAGCTTTCTTT
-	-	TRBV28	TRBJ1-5	CASSLVPRGGLYSNQPQHF	TGTGCCAGCAGTTTAGTCCCTAGGGGGGGACTTTATAGCAATCAGCCCCAGCATTTT
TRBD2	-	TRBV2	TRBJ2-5	CASRQRGARGETQYF	TGTGCCAGCAGACAGCGGGGGGCCCGAGGAGAGACCCAGTACTTC
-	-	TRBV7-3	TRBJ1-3	CASSQGGGSGNTIYF	TGTGCCAGCAGCCAAGGCGGAGGGTCTGGAAACACCATATATTTT
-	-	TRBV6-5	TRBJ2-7	CASSPTFYEQYF	TGTGCCAGCAGCCCCACTTTCTACGAGCAGTACTTC
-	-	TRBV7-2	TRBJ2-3	CASSFGSGGPDTQYF	TGTGCCAGCAGCTTTGGATCAGGGGGGCCAGATACGCAGTATTTT
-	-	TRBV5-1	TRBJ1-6	CASSFDITGNSPLHF	TGCGCCAGCAGCTTCGATATTACGGGAAATTCACCCCTCCACTTT
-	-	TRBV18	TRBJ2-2	CASSPRVSNTGELFF	TGTGCCAGCTCACCGAGGGTCTCGAACACCGGGGAGCTGTTTTTT
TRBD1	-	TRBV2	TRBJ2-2	CASMGQRNTGELFF	TGTGCCAGCATGGGACAGAGAAACACCGGGGAGCTGTTTTTT
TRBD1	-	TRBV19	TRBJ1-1	CASSLGGQLLNTEAFF	TGTGCCAGTAGTCTAGGGGGACAGCTACTTAACACTGAAGCTTTCTTT
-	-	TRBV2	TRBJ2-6	CASSAPGSGANVLTF	TGTGCCAGCAGTGCCCCAGGCTCTGGGGCCAACGTCCTGACTTTC
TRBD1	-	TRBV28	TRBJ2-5	CASSADRGLQETQYF	TGTGCCAGCAGTGCTGACAGGGGGCTACAAGAGACCCAGTACTTC
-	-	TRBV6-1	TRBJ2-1	CASSEAPNLEQFF	TGTGCCAGCAGTGAAGCTCCAAACCTTGAGCAGTTCTTC
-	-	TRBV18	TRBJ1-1	CASSPVPNTEAFF	TGTGCCAGCTCACCAGTCCCGAACACTGAAGCTTTCTTT
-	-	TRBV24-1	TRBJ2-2	CATSLGGTGELFF	TGTGCCACCAGCCTCGGGGGCACCGGGGAGCTGTTTTTT
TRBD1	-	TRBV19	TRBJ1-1	CASSIRGQGITNTEAFF	TGTGCCAGTAGTATCAGAGGACAGGGGATAACGAACACTGAAGCTTTCTTT
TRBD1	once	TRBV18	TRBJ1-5	CASAGTGFSQPQHF	TGTGCCAGCGCCGGGACAGGGTTTAGTCAGCCCCAGCATTTT
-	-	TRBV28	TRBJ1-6	CASSPYRVKDSPLHF	TGTGCCAGCAGTCCCTATAGGGTTAAGGATTCACCCCTCCACTTT
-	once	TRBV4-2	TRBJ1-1	CASSQVRILAVTEAFF	TGTGCCAGCAGCCAAGTCCGCATTTTAGCGGTGACTGAAGCTTTCTTT
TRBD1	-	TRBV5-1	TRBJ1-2	CASSLDRGAYYGYTF	TGCGCCAGCAGCTTGGACAGGGGGGCATACTATGGCTACACCTTC
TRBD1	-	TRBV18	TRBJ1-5	CASSPAGQGIRNSGPQHF	TGTGCCAGCTCACCAGCCGGACAGGGAATAAGGAACAGTGGGCCCCAGCATTTT
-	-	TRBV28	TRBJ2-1	CASSLWETGMNEQFF	TGTGCCAGCAGTTTATGGGAAACAGGGATGAATGAGCAGTTCTTC
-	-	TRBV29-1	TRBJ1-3	CSVLRTGVSGNTIYF	TGCAGCGTTTTACGGACGGGTGTTTCTGGAAACACCATATATTTT
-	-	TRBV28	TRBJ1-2	CASLSLGGAGARHGYTF	TGTGCCAGCCTTTCCTTAGGGGGGGCTGGGGCTAGACATGGCTACACCTTC
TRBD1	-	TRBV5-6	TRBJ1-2	CASSLARTGELLGGYTF	TGTGCCAGCAGCTTGGCCCGGACAGGGGAGCTTCTAGGTGGCTACACCTTC
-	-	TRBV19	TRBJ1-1	CASTQQGMNTEAFF	TGTGCCAGTACCCAACAGGGAATGAACACTGAAGCTTTCTTT
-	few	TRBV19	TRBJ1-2	CATEGGRPNYGYTF	TGTGCCACCGAAGGAGGCAGGCCTAACTATGGCTACACCTTC
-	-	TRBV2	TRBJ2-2	CASSAHPGELFF	TGTGCCAGCAGTGCCCACCCCGGGGAGCTGTTTTTT
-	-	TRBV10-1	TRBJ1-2	CANRVVYGYTF	TGCGCCAACAGGGTAGTATATGGCTACACCTTC
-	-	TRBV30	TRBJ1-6	CAWRGRGSPLHF	TGTGCCTGGAGGGGAAGGGGGTCACCCCTCCACTTT
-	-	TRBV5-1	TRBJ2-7	CASSLSPDYEQYF	TGCGCCAGCAGCTTGTCCCCGGATTACGAGCAGTACTTC
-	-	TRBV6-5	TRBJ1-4	CASSTRLGNEKLFF	TGTGCCAGCAGTACAAGGCTTGGTAATGAAAAACTGTTTTTT
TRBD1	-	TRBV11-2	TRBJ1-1	CASRYPGGSTEAFF	TGTGCCAGCAGATACCCAGGGGGCAGCACTGAAGCTTTCTTT
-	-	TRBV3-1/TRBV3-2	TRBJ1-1	CASSQGIRISTEAFF	TGTGCCAGCAGCCAAGGGATCAGGATTTCCACTGAAGCTTTCTTT
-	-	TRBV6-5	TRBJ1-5	CASSPLGVSQPQHF	TGTGCCAGCAGCCCCTTGGGGGTGAGTCAGCCCCAGCATTTT
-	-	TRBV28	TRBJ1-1	CASSLSGGVWYTEAFF	TGTGCCAGCAGTTTATCGGGGGGCGTTTGGTACACTGAAGCTTTCTTT
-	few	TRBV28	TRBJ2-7	CASTLGRAAQGEQYF	TGTGCCAGCACCTTGGGTAGGGCGGCCCAAGGGGAGCAGTACTTC
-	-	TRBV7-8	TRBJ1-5	CASSSRGQSGGNQPQHF	TGTGCCAGCAGCTCCCGTGGACAGTCCGGGGGCAATCAGCCCCAGCATTTT
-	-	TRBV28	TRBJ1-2	CASSLDGLRLYGYTF	TGTGCCAGCAGCCTCGACGGACTCCGGCTCTATGGCTACACCTTC
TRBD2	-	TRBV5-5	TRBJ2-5	CASSPDSGGDQETQYF	TGTGCCAGCAGTCCTGATAGCGGGGGGGACCAAGAGACCCAGTACTTC
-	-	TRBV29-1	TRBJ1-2	CSVEGAAYGYTF	TGCAGCGTTGAAGGGGCGGCCTATGGCTACACCTTC
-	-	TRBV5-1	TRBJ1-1	CASSPAIPEEAFF	TGCGCCAGCAGCCCGGCTATCCCGGAGGAGGCTTTCTTT
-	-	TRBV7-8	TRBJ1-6	CASTARAGHSPLHF	TGTGCCAGCACCGCCCGGGCCGGCCATTCACCCCTCCACTTT
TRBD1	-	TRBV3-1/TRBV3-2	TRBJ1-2	CASSPRQGAGYTF	TGTGCCAGCAGCCCCCGTCAGGGGGCGGGCTACACCTTC
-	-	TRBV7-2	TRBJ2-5	CASSLVTGQETQYF	TGTGCCAGCAGCTTAGTGACAGGCCAAGAGACCCAGTACTTC
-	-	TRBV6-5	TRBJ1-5	CASSLDGGYQPQHF	TGTGCCAGCAGCCTTGACGGGGGCTATCAGCCCCAGCATTTT
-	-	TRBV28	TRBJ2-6	CASATPGANVLTF	TGTGCCAGCGCCACTCCTGGGGCCAACGTCCTGACTTTC
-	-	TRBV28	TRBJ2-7	CASSLWGVDEQYF	TGTGCCAGCAGTTTGTGGGGGGTGGACGAGCAGTACTTC
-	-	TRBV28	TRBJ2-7	CASSFQGSSYEQYF	TGTGCCAGCAGTTTTCAGGGGAGCTCCTACGAGCAGTACTTC
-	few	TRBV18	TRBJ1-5	CATSRGGNQPQHF	TGTGCCACCTCAAGGGGGGGCAATCAGCCCCAGCATTTT